The T cell receptor beta chain described here comes from a study of blood T cell repertoires in COVID-19. This CDR3 comprises 16 residues. After removal of 5 bases from V and 6 bases from J, the junction contained 13 bases not matched to a gene. The germline V gene encodes CDR1 MNHEY and CDR2 SMNVEV (reference sequence). Profiled with immunoSEQ multiplex PCR; TCRdb holds only in-frame clones, not every one. The sample shows some 110,000 clones, approximately 85% of them seen only once. The sample holds one count of this clone. The receptor comes from a woman of 80 years or more with COVID-19, enrolled during active disease. J is TRBJ1-5 and V is TRBV27, with 7 bases matching TRBD1. The specimen sequenced was peripheral blood. The CDR3 region is CASSPRGPQGGQPQHF. The CDR3 coding sequence is TGTGCCAGCAGTCCCCGCGGGCCTCAGGGGGGTCAGCCCCAGCATTTT.